Listed below are T cell receptor beta chains from one sample, sequenced in a study of shared clonotypes between healthy human individuals. TCRdb's table, derived via immunoSEQ multiplex PCR, lists solely in-frame clones and lacks some. Of fewer than 150,000 clones listed, about 62% were seen once; the top ten hold roughly 24%. Sequenced: memory CD8+ T cells sorted from blood. The source of these receptors is a woman in her twenties or thirties in good health. The CDR3 runs from the conserved cysteine through the conserved F or W. The D gene is left open where the match is weak. The size of a clone is reported for some rows only, either as once, few or many, or as a class for expanded clones.

j_call: TRBJ1-2
clone_size: -
v_call: TRBV2
d_call: -
cdr3_aa: CATSARGGLYGYTF
cdr3_nt: TGTGCCACCTCGGCGAGGGGCGGTCTTTATGGCTACACCTTC

j_call: TRBJ2-7
clone_size: -
v_call: TRBV28
d_call: TRBD2
cdr3_aa: CASSNRDYTSYEQYF
cdr3_nt: TGTGCCAGCAGTAACCGGGACTACACCTCCTACGAGCAGTACTTC

j_call: TRBJ1-3
clone_size: few
v_call: TRBV14
d_call: -
cdr3_aa: CASSQTAGAGNTIYF
cdr3_nt: TGTGCCAGCAGCCAAACTGCTGGAGCGGGAAACACCATATATTTT

j_call: TRBJ1-5
clone_size: -
v_call: TRBV6-6
d_call: TRBD1
cdr3_aa: CASSSTGEGQPQHF
cdr3_nt: TGTGCCAGCAGTTCGACAGGGGAGGGTCAGCCCCAGCATTTT

j_call: TRBJ1-1
clone_size: -
v_call: TRBV28
d_call: -
cdr3_aa: CASSEQGNTEAFF
cdr3_nt: TGTGCCAGCAGTGAACAGGGGAACACTGAAGCTTTCTTT

j_call: TRBJ2-2
clone_size: many
v_call: TRBV13
d_call: TRBD2
cdr3_aa: CASSGSGRVTGELFF
cdr3_nt: TGTGCCAGCAGCGGGAGCGGGAGGGTGACCGGGGAGCTGTTTTTT

j_call: TRBJ2-7
clone_size: -
v_call: TRBV27
d_call: -
cdr3_aa: CASSRRWVGYEQYF
cdr3_nt: TGTGCCAGCTCCCGGCGGTGGGTTGGGTACGAGCAGTACTTC

j_call: TRBJ2-7
clone_size: few
v_call: TRBV12-1
d_call: -
cdr3_aa: CASSCAGTSGSDEQYF
cdr3_nt: TGTGCCAGCAGCTGCGCCGGGACTAGCGGGAGCGACGAGCAGTACTTC

j_call: TRBJ1-1
clone_size: -
v_call: TRBV5-6
d_call: -
cdr3_aa: CASSFGTTGSTEAFF
cdr3_nt: TGTGCCAGCAGTTTCGGAACGACGGGGAGCACTGAAGCTTTCTTT

j_call: TRBJ1-1
clone_size: -
v_call: TRBV4-1
d_call: -
cdr3_aa: CASSQDAGTQEAFF
cdr3_nt: TGCGCCAGCAGCCAAGATGCCGGGACACAAGAGGCTTTCTTT

j_call: TRBJ2-3
clone_size: -
v_call: TRBV7-6
d_call: TRBD2
cdr3_aa: CASSFGLAGVRATDTQYF
cdr3_nt: TGTGCCAGCAGCTTCGGACTAGCGGGAGTTCGGGCCACAGATACGCAGTATTTT

j_call: TRBJ2-7
clone_size: -
v_call: TRBV5-6
d_call: TRBD2
cdr3_aa: CASSRRTSGRYEQYF
cdr3_nt: TGTGCCAGCAGCCGACGGACTAGCGGGCGCTACGAGCAGTACTTC

j_call: TRBJ2-3
clone_size: -
v_call: TRBV7-9
d_call: -
cdr3_aa: CASSLHVWPDTQYF
cdr3_nt: TGTGCCAGCAGCTTACATGTATGGCCAGATACGCAGTATTTT

j_call: TRBJ2-5
clone_size: -
v_call: TRBV7-9
d_call: TRBD2
cdr3_aa: CATREASGRQYQETQYF
cdr3_nt: TGTGCCACACGAGAGGCTAGCGGGAGGCAGTACCAAGAGACCCAGTACTTC

j_call: TRBJ2-1
clone_size: few
v_call: TRBV28
d_call: -
cdr3_aa: CASSTTRPTGYEQFF
cdr3_nt: TGTGCCAGCAGTACAACGCGTCCAACGGGTTATGAGCAGTTCTTC

j_call: TRBJ2-2
clone_size: -
v_call: TRBV9
d_call: TRBD2
cdr3_aa: CASSVEGGRGTGELFF
cdr3_nt: TGTGCCAGCAGCGTAGAAGGCGGGAGAGGAACCGGGGAGCTGTTTTTT

j_call: TRBJ2-7
clone_size: -
v_call: TRBV4-1
d_call: TRBD2
cdr3_aa: CASSQDAIAGIGFGEQYF
cdr3_nt: TGCGCCAGCAGCCAAGACGCGATAGCGGGAATTGGTTTCGGCGAGCAGTACTTC

j_call: TRBJ2-7
clone_size: -
v_call: TRBV15
d_call: TRBD1
cdr3_aa: CATSRDRGQFEQYF
cdr3_nt: TGTGCCACCAGCAGGGACAGGGGGCAGTTCGAGCAGTACTTC

j_call: TRBJ2-7
clone_size: -
v_call: TRBV28
d_call: -
cdr3_aa: CASSCPYEQYF
cdr3_nt: TGTGCCAGCAGTTGTCCCTACGAGCAGTACTTC

j_call: TRBJ2-7
clone_size: -
v_call: TRBV7-8
d_call: TRBD2
cdr3_aa: CASSLLAGVGVGEQYF
cdr3_nt: TGTGCCAGCAGCTTACTTGCGGGAGTAGGGGTGGGCGAGCAGTACTTC

j_call: TRBJ1-1
clone_size: -
v_call: TRBV28
d_call: -
cdr3_aa: CASSSFPTDTEAFF
cdr3_nt: TGTGCCAGCAGTTCTTTTCCGACAGACACTGAAGCTTTCTTT

j_call: TRBJ2-7
clone_size: -
v_call: TRBV6-4
d_call: -
cdr3_aa: CATFEVRVGKVGDEQYF
cdr3_nt: TGTGCCACCTTCGAGGTTAGGGTGGGGAAAGTTGGTGACGAGCAGTACTTC

j_call: TRBJ2-3
clone_size: -
v_call: TRBV9
d_call: -
cdr3_aa: CASSVSWGSDTQYF
cdr3_nt: TGTGCCAGCAGCGTAAGCTGGGGTTCAGATACGCAGTATTTT

j_call: TRBJ1-3
clone_size: -
v_call: TRBV5-1
d_call: TRBD1
cdr3_aa: CASSDGQEGNTIYF
cdr3_nt: TGCGCCAGCAGCGATGGACAGGAGGGAAACACCATATATTTT

j_call: TRBJ2-1
clone_size: -
v_call: TRBV4-2
d_call: -
cdr3_aa: CASSQDQKQSLYNEQFF
cdr3_nt: TGTGCCAGCAGCCAAGATCAGAAACAGAGTTTGTACAATGAGCAGTTCTTC

j_call: TRBJ2-1
clone_size: -
v_call: TRBV4-1
d_call: TRBD2
cdr3_aa: CASSRRTSGDNEQFF
cdr3_nt: TGCGCCAGCAGCCGAAGGACTAGCGGAGACAATGAGCAGTTCTTC

j_call: TRBJ2-7
clone_size: -
v_call: TRBV7-2
d_call: TRBD2
cdr3_aa: CASSLVALAGGEQYF
cdr3_nt: TGTGCCAGCAGCTTAGTGGCACTAGCGGGAGGCGAGCAGTACTTC

j_call: TRBJ1-5
clone_size: many
v_call: TRBV7-9
d_call: -
cdr3_aa: CASSLGEKPQHF
cdr3_nt: TGTGCCAGCAGCTTAGGGGAAAAGCCCCAGCATTTT

j_call: TRBJ2-1
clone_size: few
v_call: TRBV6-4
d_call: -
cdr3_aa: CASSDSKGGGNEQFF
cdr3_nt: TGTGCCAGCAGTGACTCAAAAGGAGGCGGCAATGAGCAGTTCTTC

j_call: TRBJ2-1
clone_size: -
v_call: TRBV5-1
d_call: TRBD2
cdr3_aa: CASSLDTSGYNEQFF
cdr3_nt: TGCGCCAGCAGCTTGGATACTAGCGGATACAATGAGCAGTTCTTC

j_call: TRBJ2-3
clone_size: -
v_call: TRBV5-1
d_call: -
cdr3_aa: CASSLEAGHRTDTQYF
cdr3_nt: TGCGCCAGCAGCTTGGAGGCGGGGCATCGGACAGATACGCAGTATTTT